This entry features one T cell receptor (beta chain) sequence. The antigen remains undetermined. The data were taken from a study of radiation and T cells in renal cell carcinoma. Generated by immunoSEQ multiplex PCR, the TCRdb table keeps only in-frame clones and is missing some. This sample has around 170,000 clones, with about 85% found just once. Indicated time point: blood 4 weeks post-SBRT, at nephrectomy. Documented treatment: 15 Gy SBRT to primary tumor, nephrectomy 4 weeks later. Points from the study as a whole: Top tumor clonotypes rose in blood 2 weeks post-radiation, then contracted.

The sample here was blood, taken from a patient whose treatment included radiotherapy and nephrectomy. This TCR was recovered from a woman between 45 and 60 years old with renal cell carcinoma.

CDR3 sequence reads: CASSQGRQGSYGYTF. The CDR3 DNA is TGCGCCAGCAGCCAAGGTAGACAGGGGAGCTATGGCTACACCTTC. The V call is TRBV4-3, the J call TRBJ1-2; 8 bases map to TRBD1. The V gene's germline CDR1 is LGHNA and CDR2 YSLEER. The CDR3 consists of 15 residues. V shed 1 base and J 4 bases; nucleotides not matched to a gene: 5.